This TCR beta chain was retrieved from a study of Graves' ophthalmopathy and Graves' hyperthyroidism. Whole-study findings and limits: At about 70% sensitivity and 72.22% specificity, the model predicted progression of the ophthalmopathy.

Moderate-to-severe activity, with CAS ≥3, NOSPECS ≥4 and duration under 3 months, characterized the donors with ophthalmopathy. This clonotype occurred a few times. What it binds is not known. RNA transcripts were the template, and TCR beta CDR3 regions were amplified from them. In the first round, RT-PCR was carried out with HTBI primers, and a multiplex PCR formed the second round. TCRdb ran MiXCR on the multiplex PCR reads and lists one entry per CDR3 protein. Found here are hundreds of thousands of distinct CDR3 sequences, around 40% of them singletons; the top ten hold 40% to 55%. This TCR came from an adult man with Graves' ophthalmopathy. Sequencing was done on a sample of peripheral blood.

CDR3 loop: CASSAGTSAPQETQYF. The CDR3 coding sequence is TGTGCCAGCAGCGCGGGGACTAGTGCCCCCCAAGAGACCCAGTACTTC. The J gene is TRBJ2-5, the V gene TRBV9, with TRBD2 matching 8 bases. The CDR3 consists of 16 residues. The J segment lost 1 base and the V segment lost 3 bases, leaving 8 bases of the junction unmatched. Looked up from germline, CDR1 is SGDLS and CDR2 is YYNGEE.